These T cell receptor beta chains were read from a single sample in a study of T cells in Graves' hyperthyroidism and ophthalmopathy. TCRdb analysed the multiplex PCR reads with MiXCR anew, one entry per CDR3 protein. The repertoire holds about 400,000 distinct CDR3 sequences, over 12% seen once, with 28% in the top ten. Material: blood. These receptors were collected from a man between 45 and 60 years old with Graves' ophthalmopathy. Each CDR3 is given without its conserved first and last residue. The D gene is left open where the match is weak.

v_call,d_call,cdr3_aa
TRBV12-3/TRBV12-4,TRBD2,ASSLAGGPDEQF
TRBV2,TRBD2,ASRMGGDEQF
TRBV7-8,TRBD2,ASSSGGSGTYEQY
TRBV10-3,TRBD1,ATPWAGTGTRQPQH
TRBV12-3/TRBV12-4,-,ASSFNPEPSYEQY
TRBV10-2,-,ASSDGGWGANYGYT
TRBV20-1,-,SARRQANQPQH
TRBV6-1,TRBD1,ASSPLGQGIQETQY
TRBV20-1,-,SARGDLNQPQH
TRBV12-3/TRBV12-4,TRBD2,ASYSSSGSYEQY
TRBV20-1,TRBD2,SAKSGGGYNEQF
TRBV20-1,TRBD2,SARDPSGSNEQF
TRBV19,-,ASSGVSGNSPLH
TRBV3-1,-,ASSQDPWGTYEQY
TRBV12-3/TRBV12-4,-,ASSRGAAGANVLT
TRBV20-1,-,SAERTSNYGYT
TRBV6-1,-,AAQEENYGYT
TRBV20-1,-,SAREAFDSPLH
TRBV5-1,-,ASSPPSAPGYEQY
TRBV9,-,ASSSEGPSGSDEQY
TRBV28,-,ASRDSLVSDTQY
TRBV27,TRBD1,ASKDRGGFGELF
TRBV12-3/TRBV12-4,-,ASSRGTGLISVQETQY
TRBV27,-,ASSPQLYTQY
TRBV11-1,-,ASSFSRPDEKLF
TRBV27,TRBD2,ASSHSLAGDSYEQY